The source of this T cell receptor beta chain is a study of shared clonotypes between healthy human individuals. About the study: Per donor, CD8 memory used one plate, CD8 naive used two, CD4 memory used three and CD4 naive used three. Study results and limitations: Collection of samples was limited to blood; tissue repertoires likely differ.

This clone was detected a few times. Its specificity is not known. The ends were cut back, 1 base at V and 3 bases at J, with 1 base in the middle. Germline values: CDR1 SEHNR, CDR2 FQNEAQ (reference sequence). The CDR3 is made up of 12 amino acids. Under the authors' procedure: ImmunoSEQ yielded junction-only sequences lacking quality scores, so filtering differed. This table comes from immunoSEQ multiplex PCR, and its TCRdb copy is limited to in-frame clones, with some not included. The V and J calls and clone size were taken over from that table, and D and trimming were inferred from the DNA. Altogether about 1 million clones are present, 70% to 80% being singletons, with the ten largest covering approximately 1.5%.

The receptor was derived from a man aged 18 to 30 in good health. V and J are TRBV7-9 and TRBJ2-1; D gene unclear. Sequencing used memory CD4+ T cells sorted from blood. Subset described: CD45RA-negative fraction. The CDR3: CASSLGYNEQFF. CDR3 in DNA: TGTGCCAGCAGCTTAGGCTACAATGAGCAGTTCTTC.